A single sample gave rise to the 4 T cell receptor beta chains below, sequenced in a study of shared clonotypes between healthy human individuals. Clones were read by immunoSEQ multiplex PCR, and TCRdb kept only the in-frame ones, dropping some. Of some 900,000 clones listed, 76% are singletons. Sequenced input: memory CD4+ T cells sorted from blood. Subset reported: CD45RA-negative fraction. The receptors were gathered from a man younger than 30 in good health.

The gene calls are TRBV7-2 and TRBJ2-1; no clear D. Trimming shortened V by 0 bases and J by 7 bases, and 13 bases separated the two germline ends. CDR3 size: 15 residues. Germline values: CDR1 SGHTA, CDR2 FQGNSA. This chain's CDR3 is CASSLAPRPTNEQFF. The DNA for the CDR3 is TGTGCCAGCAGCTTAGCCCCCCGTCCCACAAATGAGCAGTTCTTC.

The V gene is TRBV10-3, the J gene TRBJ2-2; D possibly corresponds to TRBD2 (6 bases). V was clipped by 7 bases and J by 4 bases, with 13 bases between them. This CDR3 comprises 14 residues. Germline values: CDR1 ENHRY, CDR2 SYGVKD. The CDR3 DNA is TGTGCCATCACCAAGGACGGGGGCACCGGGGAGCTGTTTTTT. The encoded protein is CAITKDGGTGELFF.

The gene calls are TRBV6-6 and TRBJ1-6; unclear D gene. V was clipped by 4 bases and J by 14 bases, with 6 bases between them. This CDR3 region has 10 residues. CDR1 and CDR2 from the germline V gene are MNHNY and SVGAGI (reference sequence). The CDR3 is CASSSSTLHF. In nucleotides, the CDR3 is TGTGCCAGCAGTTCGTCGACCCTCCACTTT.

This clone was counted between two and nine times. This specimen includes other DNA sequences encoding the same CDR3. V gene TRBV19 combines with J gene TRBJ1-5, with 8 bases lining up with TRBD1. V shed 3 bases, J shed 7 bases, and the junction held 5 bases outside the gene matches. The CDR3 spans 14 residues. Germline-derived CDR1 and CDR2 are LNHDA and SQIVND (reference sequence). This CDR3 is CASSIGQGGQPQHF. The CDR3 DNA reads TGTGCCAGTAGTATCGGACAGGGAGGACAGCCCCAGCATTTT.